This T cell receptor beta chain was captured by sequencing in a study of response to subunit inactivated influenza vaccine. Whole-study results and caveats: Few new T cells, the authors suggested, are recruited by each seasonal influenza vaccination.

The CDR3 totals 17 residues. Trimming removed 4 bases from V and 6 bases from J; junction bases left unmatched: 9. Per germline, CDR1 SEHNR and CDR2 FQNEAQ (reference sequence). To note about this clonotype: Its antigen is currently unknown.

From the RT-PCR reads, TCRdb called clonotypes with MiXCR, one entry per CDR3 protein. The sample carries 860,000 or so distinct CDR3 sequences, over 20% recorded once. The chain joins TRBV7-9 to TRBJ2-2; 12 bases agree with TRBD2. The starting material was PBMCs from blood, obtained more than 4 days after vaccination. This receptor was taken from a man aged 45-65 years who received an inactivated influenza vaccine. This CDR3 reads CASSSLTSGSSSGELFF. The CDR3 DNA reads as TGTGCCAGCAGCTCCCTGACTAGCGGGAGCTCTTCCGGGGAGCTGTTTTTT.